This T cell receptor (beta chain) was captured in a study of T cells after yellow fever vaccination (dated by TCRdb to 2018 to 2020). Background for the entire study: The SMART-Seq v4 Ultra Low Input RNA kit was used to prepare libraries from fractions with low cell numbers. Bulk TCR alpha and beta repertoires were sequenced longitudinally to track T-cell clones before and after primary and booster YFV17D yellow fever vaccination. Blood samples were taken at several timepoints before and after primary and secondary immunization, and bulk PBMC replicates and cell subsets were isolated. Two healthy male donors, one aged 18 to 30 and one aged 30 to 39 years, were included in the cohort. Paper-wide results and their limitations: Compared with the primary T-cell response, the secondary T-cell response was weaker but faster, peaking on day 5 rather than day 15. Because only a couple of donors were included in the study, the extent to which the findings can be generalized is limited. After the booster, most clones that had expanded after primary vaccination were detected again (around 96% of CD4 and over 75% of CD8), suggesting broad maintenance of memory. A small share of clonotypes occurred in both CD4 and CD8 compartments, likely arising from convergent recombination. Computational filtering was required because FACS-sorted repertoires could contain abundant contaminating clonotypes from the bulk population.

The CDR3 covers 12 residues, taking in both the cysteine and the phenylalanine. Only CDR3 DNA is held: 36 bases, read in frame from base 1. The CDR1 and CDR2 encoded by the germline V gene (reference sequence) are GTSNPN and SVGIG. Cut back by 0 bases and 5 bases, the V and J ends lie 7 bases apart. In light of the paper, this sample's treatment or condition label describes: live attenuated yellow fever vaccine strain. Two biological replicates of bulk PBMCs were collected at each blood-draw timepoint. PBMCs were isolated from peripheral blood using a standard Ficoll-Paque protocol. RNA was extracted with TriZol from bulk PBMCs, CD4 and CD8 fractions, and dextramer-positive and dextramer-negative fractions. Turning to this clonotype: Its antigen is currently not known. One base away there is no much larger clone; base qualities are not given.

TCR cDNA was synthesized by 5'RACE template switching, through which a universal primer site and unique molecular identifiers were introduced. cDNA synthesis was primed from both the TCR alpha and TCR beta constant segments. Library amplification involved two PCR steps, and the second step added sample barcodes and sequencing adapters. Sequencing of libraries was performed on Illumina HiSeq 2500 (2x100 bp) or NovaSeq (2x150 bp). Turning to the authors' computational methods: MIGEC was used to demultiplex reads and collapse the reads into UMI consensus sequences, and MiXCR was used for V(D)J alignment. Vaccine-responding clonotypes were identified with edgeR using replicate PBMC samples, with FDR below 0.01 and a log2 fold change above 5 up to day 15 being required. CD4 or CD8 identity was assigned to each bulk clonotype according to whether the clonotype was present at higher abundance in the sequenced CD4 repertoire or the sequenced CD8 repertoire. TCRdb applied fastp at Q25 and MiXCR to the public reads, then kept only in-frame beta chains. Rows with a matching CDR3 protein are joined into one entry that keeps the most common DNA and genes. The V and J calls reflect TCRdb's pipeline rather than the authors' work. The sample table lists 450,000 to 550,000 distinct CDR3 sequences, about a fifth of them with a count of one. Together, the top ten hold around 16% of the sample.

The sequencing here drew on PBMCs, taken more than 20 days after the first yellow fever vaccination. The source of this sequence is a man aged 18 to 30 who received the YFV17D yellow fever vaccine. The chain joins TRBV30 to TRBJ2-5; too little of a D gene remains to name it. For the CDR3, the sequence is CAWSVLEETQYF. The nucleotide sequence reads as follows: TGTGCCTGGAGTGTGTTGGAGGAGACCCAGTACTTC. Joined to the reference TRBV30 and TRBJ2-5 proteins, this CDR3 gives the full variable domain: SQTIHQWPATLVQPVGSPLSLECTVEGTSNPNLYWYRQAAGRGLQLLFYSVGIGQISSEVPQNLSASRPQDRQFILSSKKLLLSDSGFYLCAWSVLEETQYFGPGTRLLVL.